This paragraph covers one T cell receptor (beta chain) sequence. Its cognate antigen has yet to be identified. Base qualities are not at hand, and no much larger clone is one base apart. The sample originates from a study of cytomegalovirus exposure and HLA in healthy donors (dated by TCRdb to the late 2010s). A note on the overall study: According to an earlier analysis of a few hundred of the donors, about 170 million T cells yielded 90 million to 140 million unique TCR beta sequences and less than 300 Gb of sequence data. Approximately 310 gigabases of sequencing data and approximately 85 million unique TCR sequences were included in an early release covering about 620 HLA-typed donors. The genetic ancestry cluster associated with self-reported Caucasian donors included around four fifths of the 398 genotyped donors. The study aimed to test whether cataloging public T cell receptors could reveal signatures of past pathogen exposure. The study used immunosequencing to profile the T cell repertoires of approximately 640 subjects and linked those repertoires to cytomegalovirus serostatus. Along with the approximately 650-subject first cohort, a separate validation cohort of 120 different subjects was used. To predict cytomegalovirus infection status, the study combined high-throughput TCR immunosequencing, statistical association of individual TCRs with disease status, and machine learning. A later analysis re-analyzed previously published TCR beta repertoires from roughly 600 donors and added high-resolution HLA genotyping to study TCR occurrence patterns. In the later analysis, no new phenotypic data were used to find candidate immune exposures; instead, reliance was placed on TCR beta sequences and their occurrence across donors. In an earlier analysis of more than 550 of the donors, high-throughput TCR beta sequencing was used to judge whether each TCR beta V gene segment behaved as functional or pseudogenic. Donor age, sex, ethnicity and CMV serostatus were collected together with the repertoire data. Genome-wide SNP genotypes for about 55% of the roughly 670 donors were used in a later genetic analysis, which treated that subset as a discovery cohort. All discovery cohort repertoires had been generated using a single sequencing platform. HLA typing covered class I and class II loci at four-digit resolution. The number of donors typed differed by locus, with about 629-630 for A, B, C, DRB1 and DQB1, around 500 for DQA1, 600 to 610 for DPA1, and 450 to 480 for DPB1. Because of strong linkage in the cohort, four to six DR-DQ haplotypes were treated as single units for association and clustering. On average, about 240,000 unique TCR beta nucleotide sequences were sequenced per donor among about 400 genotyped donors of the cohort, with roughly 18% of those sequences being non-productive. Findings and caveats that apply to the study as a whole: In the study, approximately 160 TCR beta chains were listed as associated with cytomegalovirus. According to a later analysis, most CMV-associated TCR beta chains appeared to be HLA-restricted, and the HLA associations seemed to be driven largely by CMV exposure. Across donors, most TCR sequences were observed very rarely, whereas some public TCRs were present in many individuals. In this cohort, only TCR beta chains were sequenced, and detectable features were limited by the absence of alpha or paired-chain data. V-gene and J-gene trimming of TCR beta chains was associated with a missense DCLRE1C variant in a later genetic analysis, and the association was replicated in an independent cohort. Because HLA typing was unavailable for some donors at each locus, only the typed subset was used in association tests. A few of the identified cytomegalovirus-associated TCR beta chains were confirmed in vitro to be specific for cytomegalovirus antigens. Roughly uniform sequencing depth across donors was assumed in presence/absence analyses, although this assumption may not hold. Broadly in line with IMGT annotations, most TCR beta V segments showed up in productive rearrangements about 90% or about 30% of the time in an earlier analysis of 450 to 600 of the donors. A later analysis reported that several top co-occurrence clusters appeared linked to parvovirus B19, influenza, CMV and Epstein-Barr virus. For the cohort, immune exposure information was limited to CMV serostatus. Correlated functional status among segregating V segments might be attributable to linkage disequilibrium, but an unknown experimental factor could not be ruled out. A later analysis associated 15,000 to 20,000 TCR beta sequences with specific HLA alleles at a false discovery rate of 0.05. It was suggested by the authors that the approach could potentially be generalized to other disease states and immunological phenotypes. When HLA alleles, especially DR and DQ, strongly co-occurred, attributing TCR associations to individual alleles was difficult. A further reported finding was that TCR beta sequences accurately predicted the HLA-A and HLA-B alleles for most subjects in the first cohort. In a later genetic analysis, fewer N-insertions in productive TCRs were reported among donors in an Asian-associated ancestry cluster than the approximately 670-donor mean. In a later analysis, HLA-associated TCR beta chains showed more clonal expansion and lower generation probabilities than non-associated chains that were equally common. In a later analysis, TCR association rates were found to vary across HLA loci, with the most associated TCRs seen for DRB1 alleles and the fewest for HLA-C alleles. Cytomegalovirus status was reported to be diagnosed by the classifier with high specificity and sensitivity in both the original and validation cohorts. Because the 87-base-pair reads could not distinguish some IMGT-functional V segments, including TRBV6-2 and TRBV6-3, those segments were excluded. Because counts were too low, roughly 16 rarely observed V segments, including chromosome 9 orphons, were left out of the earlier analysis of 500 to 750 of the donors. The sequencing pipeline was judged likely to have produced a cluster of highly shared sequence variants as a technical artifact.

V is pruned by 3 bases and J by 5 bases, leaving 13 bases of the junction without a gene match. The CDR3 numbers 18 residues from cysteine through phenylalanine. CDR3 DNA is the only sequence kept; it has 54 bases, read in frame from the first base. According to the germline V gene, CDR1 reads SGHVS and CDR2 reads FQNEAQ. The cohort comprised fewer than 700 healthy bone marrow donors. At the time of sampling, every cohort member was nominally healthy, though immune exposures that went unrecorded were likely present. The donor tested CMV seronegative, placing the donor among the 350 or so seronegative members of the cohort. A peripheral blood sample was provided by each donor, and peripheral blood mononuclear cells were used for TCR beta sequencing. The Qiagen DNeasy Blood Extraction Kit was used to extract genomic DNA from the blood cell samples. The receptor library was made with the immunoSEQ multiplex PCR assay. A mixture of 60 forward primers for TCR Vbeta segments and 13 reverse primers for TCR Jbeta segments was used in the multiplex PCR. A multiplex PCR assay on genomic DNA amplified the CDR3 region of rearranged TCR beta genes. On the Illumina HiSeq System, the amplified TCR beta libraries were sequenced as 87-base-pair reads. As for how the authors treated the data: Across the 500 to 700 repertoires, a later analysis counted about 81 million unique TCR beta chains, 9.5 million to 12 million of which were shared by at least two donors. To remove PCR and sequencing errors, raw reads were error-corrected and collapsed into unique sequences using a nearest-neighbor algorithm that merged closely related sequences. V, D and J gene segments were assigned by aligning CDR3 sequences to IMGT reference sequences. For a sequence to be retained, a match of at least six nucleotides was required to both a V gene segment and a J gene segment. Rearrangements were classified as productive when the CDR3 lacked stop codons and remained in frame with V and J, and all other rearrangements were classified as non-productive. CDR3 was defined according to IMGT convention as the region running from the second conserved V-encoded cysteine to the conserved J-encoded phenylalanine. The earlier analysis of roughly 590 of the donors excluded sequences that lacked an unambiguous match to a single V gene segment. An earlier analysis of a few hundred of the donors called V segments functional above 56.7% productive rearrangements and segregating when the between-donor standard deviation exceeded 5%. A statistical classification framework was developed to diagnose cytomegalovirus status using the catalog of TCR beta chain sequences. In a later analysis, V and J genes were assigned by comparing TCR nucleotide sequences against IMGT/GENE-DB human TR gene sequences. Using the TCRdist pipeline, a later analysis assigned CDR3 sequences along with most-parsimonious VDJ recombination scenarios. In a later analysis, each TCR beta chain was defined by its CDR3 amino acid sequence together with its V-gene family, and reads lacking a unique V-gene family were excluded. To address suspected cross-contamination and a sequencing artifact, a later analysis removed around 590 highly shared, low-generation-probability nucleotide sequences. For each public chain, a later analysis derived a clonal expansion index from normalized ranks of inferred template counts within each repertoire. In a later analysis, generation probabilities were computed with a VDJ recombination model fitted to out-of-frame rearrangements, and the resulting probabilities were checked against IGoR. A later analysis scored TCR-TCR, TCR-HLA and TCR-CMV co-occurrence with hypergeometric tests, applying a repertoire-size bias correction to TCR pairs. In a later analysis, false discovery rates were estimated by permuting HLA or CMV assignments 20 times. In a later analysis, co-occurring TCRs were grouped using DBSCAN, and TCRdist sequence similarity was added for clustering within HLA-allele-positive subsets. Repertoires with fewer than 30,000 or more than 120,000 public chains were left out of co-occurrence clustering, as were a handful of repertoires with anomalous nucleotide sharing. Drawn from immuneACCESS, this table holds only the in-frame rearrangements with V and J called that TCRdb kept. Clones are partly lost; checked studies trace under half to an unresolved V gene and leave the rest unexplained. V, J and clone size reflect that table, while D and trimming were determined from the DNA. The sample table contains over 85,000 clones; only one count was recorded for roughly 76% of them. More than 3% of the sample belongs to the ten largest clones.

The chain employs TRBV7-8 and TRBJ2-1; 10 middle bases align to TRBD2. This receptor was obtained from a man in his forties in good health and CMV-seronegative. The specimen was PBMCs. The encoded CDR3 is CASSFDIISGGTDNEQFF. The nucleotide sequence is given as TGTGCCAGCAGCTTCGATATAATTAGCGGGGGGACCGACAATGAGCAGTTCTTC.